A selection of T cell receptor beta chains follows, all from one sample in a study of early T cells in non-severe SARS-CoV-2 infection. One entry per CDR3 protein results from TCRdb running MiXCR on the 5' RACE reads. Found here are about 46,000 distinct CDR3 sequences, about a tenth of them singletons; the top ten hold approximately 5.7%. Sequencing used whole blood, obtained at baseline. These receptor sequences come from an adult who was a healthcare worker with PCR-confirmed SARS-CoV-2 infection or an uninfected control (not recorded which). The CDR3 runs from the conserved cysteine through the conserved F or W. Fields, in order: clone size, V gene, D gene, J gene, CDR3 DNA, CDR3 protein. D genes are given only for firm matches. The size entry is marked missing in some rows and otherwise reads once, few, many or a size class.

size: NA; V: TRBV19; D: NA; J: TRBJ1-5; DNA: TGTGCCAGTAGTAGGGGACGCTTCAATCAGCCCCAGCATTTT; CDR3: CASSRGRFNQPQHF
size: many; V: TRBV7-2; D: TRBD1; J: TRBJ1-6; DNA: TGTGCCAGCAGCTTAGTCCCGGGACAGGGGGTGGGGAATTCACCCCTCCACTTT; CDR3: CASSLVPGQGVGNSPLHF
size: few; V: TRBV2; D: TRBD2; J: TRBJ2-5; DNA: TGTGCCAGCAGGACGGGACTAGTTGAGACCCAGTACTTC; CDR3: CASRTGLVETQYF
size: few; V: TRBV28; D: TRBD1; J: TRBJ1-1; DNA: TGTGCCAGCAGTACCACAGGGGTTACTGAAGCTTTCTTT; CDR3: CASSTTGVTEAFF
size: few; V: TRBV3-1; D: NA; J: TRBJ2-7; DNA: TGTGCCAGCAGCCAAGAAGGCCAGCAGTACTTC; CDR3: CASSQEGQQYF
size: many; V: TRBV12-3/TRBV12-4; D: NA; J: TRBJ1-5; DNA: TGTGCCAGCAGTTTTAGCCGGCAGCCCCAGCATTTT; CDR3: CASSFSRQPQHF
size: NA; V: TRBV11-2; D: NA; J: TRBJ2-3; DNA: TGTGCCAGCAGCTCCCGGGACCATACAGATACGCAGTATTTT; CDR3: CASSSRDHTDTQYF
size: NA; V: TRBV19; D: TRBD2; J: TRBJ2-6; DNA: TGTGCCAGTAGTACATTAGCGGGCTCTGGGGCCAACGTCCTGACTTTC; CDR3: CASSTLAGSGANVLTF
size: many; V: TRBV12-3/TRBV12-4; D: NA; J: TRBJ1-5; DNA: TGTGCCAGCAGTTTGAAAAACGATCAGCCCCAGCATTTT; CDR3: CASSLKNDQPQHF
size: NA; V: TRBV7-9; D: NA; J: TRBJ2-1; DNA: TGTGCCAGCAGCCCAGAAGGGGGGACGTCCAATGAGCAGTTCTTC; CDR3: CASSPEGGTSNEQFF
size: NA; V: TRBV14; D: NA; J: TRBJ2-1; DNA: TGTGCCAGCAGCTATAGCGGCCCTCCGCGGAATGAGCAGTTCTTC; CDR3: CASSYSGPPRNEQFF
size: few; V: TRBV2; D: NA; J: TRBJ2-2; DNA: TGTGCCAGCAACTTCTTAACCACCGGGGAGCTGTTTTTT; CDR3: CASNFLTTGELFF
size: NA; V: TRBV29-1; D: NA; J: TRBJ2-2; DNA: TGCAGCGTTGAAGATTCTGACACTTTCACCGGGGAGCTGTTTTTT; CDR3: CSVEDSDTFTGELFF
size: NA; V: TRBV13; D: NA; J: TRBJ2-2; DNA: TGTGCCAGCAGCCCACCTTGGGGAGAAACGAACACCGGGGAGCTGTTTTTT; CDR3: CASSPPWGETNTGELFF
size: few; V: TRBV21-1; D: NA; J: TRBJ2-3; DNA: TGTGCCAGCAGCAAACTCAGGACAGGGGGCACAGATACGCAGTATTTT; CDR3: CASSKLRTGGTDTQYF
size: few; V: TRBV2; D: NA; J: TRBJ1-6; DNA: TGTGCCAGCAGGGAGACAGATCGGGCTTCACCCCTCCACTTT; CDR3: CASRETDRASPLHF
size: many; V: TRBV20-1; D: TRBD1; J: TRBJ2-3; DNA: TGCAGTGCTAGAGGGGGACAGGGTCAGGGAGATACGCAGTATTTT; CDR3: CSARGGQGQGDTQYF
size: few; V: TRBV20-1; D: NA; J: TRBJ2-7; DNA: TGCAGTGCTTCCCGGGACGGCTACGAGCAGTACTTC; CDR3: CSASRDGYEQYF
size: many; V: TRBV6-5; D: NA; J: TRBJ2-7; DNA: TGTGCCAGCAGTTACTCGTACGGCTCAACCTACGAGCAGTACTTC; CDR3: CASSYSYGSTYEQYF
size: few; V: TRBV29-1; D: TRBD1; J: TRBJ1-1; DNA: TGCAGCGTCGAAGGGGGCGTCACTGAAGCTTTCTTT; CDR3: CSVEGGVTEAFF
size: few; V: TRBV5-1; D: TRBD1; J: TRBJ2-3; DNA: TGCGCCAGCAGACCCCGGGACAGGGGGCCGGCAGATACGCAGTATTTT; CDR3: CASRPRDRGPADTQYF
size: few; V: TRBV6-2/TRBV6-3; D: TRBD1; J: TRBJ1-2; DNA: TGTGCCAGCAGTTCCGACAGGGGGCATGGTGGCTACACCTTC; CDR3: CASSSDRGHGGYTF
size: few; V: TRBV28; D: TRBD1; J: TRBJ2-3; DNA: TGTGCCAGCAGTATGGGACAGGCAGATACGCAGTATTTT; CDR3: CASSMGQADTQYF
size: NA; V: TRBV10-3; D: NA; J: TRBJ2-3; DNA: TGTGCCATCAGCCCTGCTAGCACAGATACGCAGTATTTT; CDR3: CAISPASTDTQYF
size: NA; V: TRBV11-2; D: NA; J: TRBJ2-1; DNA: TGTGCCAGCAGCTTAGGCAGAATATACAATGAGCAGTTCTTC; CDR3: CASSLGRIYNEQFF
size: many; V: TRBV9; D: NA; J: TRBJ2-5; DNA: TGTGCCAGCAGCGTAGATTTGGAGACCCAGTACTTC; CDR3: CASSVDLETQYF